Following are 27 T cell receptor beta chains from one sample sequenced in a study of blood T cell repertoires in COVID-19. TCRdb's copy holds only in-frame clones and misses some; the assay was immunoSEQ multiplex PCR. The profile covers around 110,000 clones, with just under 85% appearing a single time and over 6% taken by the ten largest. The material sequenced was peripheral blood. The receptors originated from a man in his 70s with active or convalescent COVID-19.

This rearrangement joins TRBV5-5 to TRBJ1-2; TRBD1 matches at 9 bases. The CDR3 consists of 15 residues. With 4 bases clipped from V and 6 bases from J, the junction kept 10 bases outside the gene matches. CDR1 is SGHKS, CDR2 YYEKEE, per germline (reference sequence). The CDR3 spells CASSPSGTGTNGYTF. The CDR3 DNA reads TGTGCCAGCAGCCCATCCGGGACAGGGACGAATGGCTACACCTTC.

This clone was detected only once. This chain connects TRBV11-3 to TRBJ1-2; 7 nucleotides line up with TRBD1. Losses at the gene ends were 8 bases for V and 4 bases for J; bases not matched to a gene: 7. This CDR3 spans 13 amino acids. From germline, CDR1 is SGHNT and CDR2 YENEEA. CDR3 in amino acids: CASRGTVGYGYTF. As DNA, the CDR3 is TGTGCCAGCCGAGGGACAGTCGGCTATGGCTACACCTTC.

This clone was observed a few times. This chain joins TRBV7-9 and TRBJ2-1, with D possibly matching TRBD2 (6 bases). The CDR3 loop spans 15 amino acids. Trimming shortened V by 1 base and J by 7 bases, and 14 bases separated the two germline ends. CDR1 is SEHNR, CDR2 FQNEAQ, per germline (reference sequence). The CDR3 region has the DNA TGTGCCAGCAGCTTAGTTTTGGCGGGGAGAAATGAGCAGTTCTTC. This codes for CASSLVLAGRNEQFF.

The chain uses TRBV18 and TRBJ1-1; possible D gene TRBD1, 5 bases. Germline lookup yields CDR1 KGHSH and CDR2 LQKENI. V was cut by 3 bases and J by 10 bases, with 15 bases left in between. The CDR3 runs to 13 residues. The CDR3, as DNA: TGTGCCAGCTCACCGGAAGCAGGGTACGGAGCTTTCTTT. It yields the protein CASSPEAGYGAFF.

This clone was detected once. The chain recombines TRBV7-9 with TRBJ2-7; 11 bases align to TRBD2. Looked up from germline, CDR1 is SEHNR and CDR2 is FQNEAQ (reference sequence). The trim removed 1 base at V and 1 base at J, leaving 9 bases unmatched. There are 18 residues in the CDR3. The CDR3 region has the DNA TGTGCCAGCAGCTTAGTTGGTAGCGGGAGGGCCAATTCCTACGAGCAGTACTTC. Amino acid sequence: CASSLVGSGRANSYEQYF.

The chain combines TRBV12-3 or TRBV12-4 with TRBJ1-2, with D uncertain. V shed 6 bases and J shed 4 bases, with 9 bases lying between them. This CDR3 is built from 12 residues. The CDR3, as DNA: TGTGCCAGCAGCCGGACTGGCTATGGCTACACCTTC. It is translated as CASSRTGYGYTF.

The J gene is TRBJ2-1, the V gene TRBV28, with 8 bases that match TRBD2. Germline V CDR1 and CDR2: MDHEN, SYDVKM. J lost 6 bases, V lost 6 bases, and 25 bases had no gene match. The length of the CDR3 is 20 residues. Written as DNA, the CDR3 is TGTGCCAGCAGCCCTGAGTGGGAGCCCAAGGAGCGGGAGTGGGTCAATGAGCAGTTCTTC. It yields the protein CASSPEWEPKEREWVNEQFF.

This clone has more than one count but fewer than ten. The rearrangement uses TRBV5-1 and TRBJ1-1; D gene unclear. The CDR3 is made up of 14 amino acids. The germline V gene encodes CDR1 SGHRS and CDR2 YFSETQ. The V end was cut by 0 bases, the J end by 5 bases, with 11 bases between. CDR3 nucleotides: TGCGCCAGCAGCTTGGCGGGTGGAGGGACTGAAGCTTTCTTT. Encoded protein: CASSLAGGGTEAFF.

The chain links TRBV18 to TRBJ1-4; 8 bases map to TRBD1. With 3 bases clipped from V and 0 bases from J, the junction kept 6 bases outside the gene matches. The CDR3 extends over 17 amino acids. CDR1 and CDR2 (germline): KGHSH, LQKENI. CDR3 residues: CASSPRDRTPTNEKLFF. The CDR3 nucleotides read TGTGCCAGCTCACCCAGGGACAGGACCCCAACTAATGAAAAACTGTTTTTT. Combining the CDR3 with reference TRBV18 and TRBJ1-4 gives the whole variable domain NAGVMQNPRHLVRRRGQEARLRCSPMKGHSHVYWYRQLPEEGLKFMVYLQKENIIDESGMPKERFSAEFPKEGPSILRIQQVVRGDSAAYFCASSPRDRTPTNEKLFFGSGTQLSVL.

This clone was seen a few times. The V call is TRBV29-1, the J call TRBJ1-2, with 8 positions matching TRBD1. The CDR3 runs 11 residues. Germline CDR1 SQVTM, CDR2 ANQGSEA. The J segment lost 11 bases and the V segment lost 0 bases, leaving 2 bases of the junction unmatched. CDR3 loop: CSVEDHRGYTF. The CDR3 DNA reads TGCAGCGTTGAAGATCACAGGGGGTACACCTTC.

This clone was seen more than once but under ten times. This chain links TRBV2 with TRBJ1-4; 8 positions agree with TRBD1. Trimming cost V 6 bases and J 7 bases; bases outside gene matches: 7. CDR3 size: 14 residues. CDR1 and CDR2 (germline): SNHLY, FYNNEI. CDR3 residues: CASRDRVGSEKLFF. In DNA form, the CDR3 reads TGTGCCAGCAGGGACAGGGTTGGTAGTGAAAAACTGTTTTTT.

This rearrangement joins TRBV7-7 to TRBJ2-3, with 8 bases that match TRBD2. V lost 5 bases, J lost 4 bases, and 8 bases stayed unmatched. The CDR3 consists of 15 residues. The germline V gene encodes CDR1 SSHAT and CDR2 FNYEAQ (reference sequence). This CDR3 reads CASSHRVAGSDTQYF. In nucleotides, the CDR3 is TGTGCCAGCAGCCACCGGGTAGCGGGATCAGATACGCAGTATTTT.

The chain recombines TRBV29-1 with TRBJ2-7; 10 nucleotides align to TRBD1. This CDR3 has 14 amino acids. CDR1 SQVTM and CDR2 ANQGSEA come from the germline V gene. Trimming removed 6 bases from V and 2 bases from J; junction bases left unmatched: 7. CDR3 DNA: TGCAGCGTCACCTCGGGGACAGGGGCCTACGAGCAGTACTTC. It is translated as CSVTSGTGAYEQYF.

This clone was detected once. CDR3 DNA sequence: TGTGCCAGCAGTGAATCGATGAGTAATAAAGAGACCCAGTACTTC. Amino acid sequence: CASSESMSNKETQYF. V is TRBV2 and J is TRBJ2-5; D remains ambiguous. Germline assignment: CDR1 SNHLY and CDR2 FYNNEI. V lost 2 bases to trimming and J lost 3 bases, with 13 bases between them. This CDR3 is 15 amino acids long.

V is TRBV28 and J is TRBJ1-2, with 9 nucleotides matching TRBD1. CDR1 and CDR2 (germline): MDHEN, SYDVKM. J was trimmed by 5 bases and V by 7 bases; bases with no gene match: 8. The CDR3 covers 14 residues. CDR3 coding DNA: TGTGCCAGCATTCCGGGACAGGGTTTTTATGGCTACACCTTC. Translated: CASIPGQGFYGYTF.

The genes are TRBV7-2 and TRBJ2-7; 11 nucleotides agree with TRBD2. V trimming: 5 bases; J trimming: 2 bases; junction bases outside the gene matches: 8. The germline gives CDR1 SGHTA, CDR2 FQGNSA. The CDR3 spans 16 residues. This CDR3 reads CASSIVAGGGTYEQYF. DNA for the CDR3: TGTGCCAGCAGCATCGTAGCGGGAGGGGGAACCTACGAGCAGTACTTC.

The gene calls are TRBV18 and TRBJ1-5; 9 bases match TRBD1. Losses at the gene ends were 3 bases for V and 0 bases for J; bases not matched to a gene: 12. The CDR3 contains 19 residues. CDR1 KGHSH and CDR2 LQKENI come from the germline V gene. The CDR3 sequence: CASSPIAGQGHYSNQPQHF. CDR3 nucleotides: TGTGCCAGCTCACCCATAGCGGGACAGGGCCATTATAGCAATCAGCCCCAGCATTTT.

This rearrangement joins TRBV4-2 to TRBJ2-5; 12 positions match TRBD1. Germline values: CDR1 LGHNA, CDR2 YNFKEQ. The length of the CDR3 is 17 residues. Losses at the gene ends were 4 bases for V and 2 bases for J; bases not matched to a gene: 8. The CDR3 sequence is CASSRRGQGAYQETQYF. The CDR3 DNA reads TGTGCCAGCAGCCGAAGGGGACAGGGGGCGTATCAAGAGACCCAGTACTTC.

The V call is TRBV12-3 or TRBV12-4, the J call TRBJ2-2; D may be TRBD1 (5 bases). The CDR3 is 13 residues long. With 6 bases removed from V and 5 bases from J, the gap between germline ends came to 10 bases. The CDR3 is CASRSRATGELFF. The CDR3 DNA is TGTGCCAGCAGAAGCAGGGCGACCGGGGAGCTGTTTTTT.

The chain employs TRBV6-5 and TRBJ1-2; no reliable D call. The CDR3 contains 15 residues. CDR1 and CDR2 (germline): MNHEY, SVGAGI. Trimming shortened V by 0 bases and J by 0 bases, and 8 bases separated the two germline ends. CDR3 region: CASSYSGGANYGYTF. In DNA, the CDR3 is TGTGCCAGCAGTTACTCGGGAGGAGCTAACTATGGCTACACCTTC.

V gene TRBV5-6 combines with J gene TRBJ1-1; weak D call: TRBD1 (5 bases). The CDR3 covers 12 residues. V was shortened by 8 bases and J by 5 bases, with 13 bases between the two germline ends. Germline-derived CDR1 and CDR2 are SGHDT and YYEEEE. The CDR3 DNA sequence: TGTGCCAGTTACTACGGGGGGACTGAAGCTTTCTTT. Amino acid sequence: CASYYGGTEAFF.

J is TRBJ1-2 and V is TRBV28; no reliable D call. Germline lookup yields CDR1 MDHEN and CDR2 SYDVKM. There are 15 residues in the CDR3. The V and J ends lost 5 bases and 2 bases respectively, with 15 bases between them. CDR3 sequence: CASSPRPILNYGYTF. CDR3 nucleotide sequence: TGTGCCAGCAGTCCGCGCCCTATACTGAACTATGGCTACACCTTC.

This clone was observed once. This chain links TRBV7-2 with TRBJ2-1, with TRBD1 matching over 7 bases. Germline values: CDR1 SGHTA, CDR2 FQGNSA. This CDR3 region has 15 residues. The V gene end was trimmed by 0 bases and the J gene end by 2 bases; junction bases not matched to a gene: 1. The CDR3 loop is CASSLAGQAYNEQFF. The CDR3, as DNA: TGTGCCAGCAGCTTAGCAGGACAGGCCTACAATGAGCAGTTCTTC.

The V gene is TRBV18, the J gene TRBJ1-2, with 10 bases lining up with TRBD1. The length of the CDR3 is 14 residues. Germline assignment: CDR1 KGHSH and CDR2 LQKENI. With V trimmed by 2 bases and J by 5 bases, 2 bases remained unmatched. The CDR3 coding sequence is TGTGCCAGCTCACCAGGGACAGGGGAATATGGCTACACCTTC. Its protein product is CASSPGTGEYGYTF.

The chain couples TRBV2 to TRBJ1-6, with D possibly TRBD1 on 5 matching bases. Trimming stripped 6 bases from V and 5 bases from J, with 14 bases between. Germline CDR1 is SNHLY and CDR2 is FYNNEI. The CDR3 has 15 amino acids. In DNA, the CDR3 is TGTGCCAGCAGCCTAACTCAGGGTGATAATTCACCCCTCCACTTT. It codes for CASSLTQGDNSPLHF.

The rearrangement uses TRBV5-1 and TRBJ2-2; a possible D gene is TRBD1 (6 bases). V was pared by 2 bases and J by 6 bases, with 8 bases between. The V gene's germline CDR1 is SGHRS and CDR2 YFSETQ. The CDR3 has 13 amino acids. Here the CDR3 reads CASSLQGPGELFF. DNA of the CDR3: TGCGCCAGCAGCTTACAGGGTCCCGGGGAGCTGTTTTTT.

The chain couples TRBV2 to TRBJ2-2, with 12 bases lining up with TRBD2. Germline CDR1 and CDR2: SNHLY and FYNNEI. The J segment lost 5 bases and the V segment lost 5 bases, leaving 3 bases of the junction unmatched. CDR3 size: 15 residues. The CDR3 DNA sequence: TGTGCCAGCAGTCTAGGACTAGCGGGGACCGGGGAGCTGTTTTTT. Translation gives CASSLGLAGTGELFF.